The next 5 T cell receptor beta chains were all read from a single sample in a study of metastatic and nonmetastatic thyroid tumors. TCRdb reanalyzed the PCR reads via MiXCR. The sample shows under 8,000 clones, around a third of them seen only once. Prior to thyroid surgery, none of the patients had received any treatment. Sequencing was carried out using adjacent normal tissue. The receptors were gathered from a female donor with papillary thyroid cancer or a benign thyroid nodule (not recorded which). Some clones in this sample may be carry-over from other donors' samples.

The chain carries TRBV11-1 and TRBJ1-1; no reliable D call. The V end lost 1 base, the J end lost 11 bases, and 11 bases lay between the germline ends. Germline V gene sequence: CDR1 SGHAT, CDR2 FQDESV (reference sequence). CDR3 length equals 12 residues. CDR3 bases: TGTGCCAGCAGCTTAGAAGTAGATAAGGCTTTCTTT. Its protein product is CASSLEVDKAFF.

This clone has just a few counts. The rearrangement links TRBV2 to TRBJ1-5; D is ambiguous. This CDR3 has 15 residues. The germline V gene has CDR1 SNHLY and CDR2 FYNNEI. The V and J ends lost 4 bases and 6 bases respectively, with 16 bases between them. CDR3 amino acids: CASSAMGPPGQPQHF. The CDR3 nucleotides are TGTGCCAGCAGTGCTATGGGCCCGCCGGGTCAGCCCCAGCATTTT.

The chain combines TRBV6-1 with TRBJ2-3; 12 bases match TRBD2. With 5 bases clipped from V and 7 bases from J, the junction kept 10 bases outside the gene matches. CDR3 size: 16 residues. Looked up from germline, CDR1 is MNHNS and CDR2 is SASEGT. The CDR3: CASSTRLAGDAHTQYF. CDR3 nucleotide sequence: TGTGCCAGCAGTACCCGACTAGCGGGAGATGCACATACGCAGTATTTT.

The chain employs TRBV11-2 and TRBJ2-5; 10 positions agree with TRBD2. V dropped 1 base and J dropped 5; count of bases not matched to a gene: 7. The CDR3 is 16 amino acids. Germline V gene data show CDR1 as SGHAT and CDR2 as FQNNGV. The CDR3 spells CASSLGASGSRETQYF. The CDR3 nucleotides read TGTGCCAGCAGCTTAGGGGCTAGCGGGAGTAGGGAGACCCAGTACTTC.

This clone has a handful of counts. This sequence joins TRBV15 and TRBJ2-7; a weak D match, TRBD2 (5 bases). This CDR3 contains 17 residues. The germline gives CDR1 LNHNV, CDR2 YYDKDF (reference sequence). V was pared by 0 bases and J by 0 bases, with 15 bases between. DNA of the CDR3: TGTGCCACCAGCAGAGATGTTGTGAGCGGCAGCTCCTACGAGCAGTACTTC. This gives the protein CATSRDVVSGSSYEQYF.